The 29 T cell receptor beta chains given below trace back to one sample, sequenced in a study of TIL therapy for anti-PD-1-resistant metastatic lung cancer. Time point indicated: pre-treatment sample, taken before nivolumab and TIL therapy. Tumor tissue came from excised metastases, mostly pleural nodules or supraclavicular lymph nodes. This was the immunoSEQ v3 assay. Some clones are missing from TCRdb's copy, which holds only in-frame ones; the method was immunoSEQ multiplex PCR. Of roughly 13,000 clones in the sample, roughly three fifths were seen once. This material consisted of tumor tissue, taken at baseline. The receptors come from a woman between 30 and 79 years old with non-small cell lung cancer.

CDR3 in amino acids: CASSASTRSNTEAFF. The DNA of the CDR3 is TGTGCCAGCAGTGCCTCGACAAGGTCGAACACTGAAGCTTTCTTT. The chain joins TRBV2 to TRBJ1-1; D gene uncertain. Per the germline V gene, CDR1 is SNHLY and CDR2 is FYNNEI. This CDR3 has 15 residues. V shed 4 bases and J shed 1 base, with 13 bases lying between them.

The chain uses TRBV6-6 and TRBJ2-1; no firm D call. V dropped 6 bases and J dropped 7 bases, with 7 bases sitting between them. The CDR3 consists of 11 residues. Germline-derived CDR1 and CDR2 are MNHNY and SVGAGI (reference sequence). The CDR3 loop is CASRDLNEQFF. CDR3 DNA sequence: TGTGCCAGCAGGGACCTGAATGAGCAGTTCTTC.

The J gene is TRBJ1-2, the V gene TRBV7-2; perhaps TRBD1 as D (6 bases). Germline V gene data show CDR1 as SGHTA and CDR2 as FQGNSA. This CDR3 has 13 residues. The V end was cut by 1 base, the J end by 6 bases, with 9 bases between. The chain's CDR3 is CASSLEAGDGYTF. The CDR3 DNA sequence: TGTGCCAGCAGCTTAGAGGCAGGGGATGGCTACACCTTC.

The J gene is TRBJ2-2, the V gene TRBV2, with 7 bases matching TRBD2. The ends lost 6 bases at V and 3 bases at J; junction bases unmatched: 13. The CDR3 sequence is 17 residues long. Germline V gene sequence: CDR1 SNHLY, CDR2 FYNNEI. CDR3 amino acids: CASRGMYSAGDTGELFF. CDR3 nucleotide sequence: TGTGCCAGCAGGGGGATGTATAGTGCGGGGGACACCGGGGAGCTGTTTTTT.

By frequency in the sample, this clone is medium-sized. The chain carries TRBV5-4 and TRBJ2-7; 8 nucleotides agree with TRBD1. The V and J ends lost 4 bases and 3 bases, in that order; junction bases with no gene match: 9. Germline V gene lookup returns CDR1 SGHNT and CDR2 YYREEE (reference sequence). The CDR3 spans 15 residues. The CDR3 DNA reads TGTGCCAGCAGCCCGGGACAGGACGCGAACTACGAGCAGTACTTC. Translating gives CASSPGQDANYEQYF. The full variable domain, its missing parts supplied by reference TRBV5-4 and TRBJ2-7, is ETGVTQSPTHLIKTRGQQVTLRCSSQSGHNTVSWYQQALGQGPQFIFQYYREEENGRGNFPPRFSGLQFPNYSSELNVNALELDDSALYLCASSPGQDANYEQYFGPGTRLTVT.

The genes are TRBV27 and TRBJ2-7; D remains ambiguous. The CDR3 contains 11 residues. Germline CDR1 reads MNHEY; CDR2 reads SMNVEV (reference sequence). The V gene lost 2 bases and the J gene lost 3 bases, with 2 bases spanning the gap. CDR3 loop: CASSLSYEQYF. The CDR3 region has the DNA TGTGCCAGCAGTTTAAGCTACGAGCAGTACTTC.

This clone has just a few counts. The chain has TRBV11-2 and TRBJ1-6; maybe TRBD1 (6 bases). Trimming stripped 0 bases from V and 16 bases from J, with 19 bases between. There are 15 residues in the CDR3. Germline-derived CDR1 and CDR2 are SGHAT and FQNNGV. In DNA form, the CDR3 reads TGTGCCAGCAGCTTAGACAGGCAGGGGCCCGAGACGCTCCACTTT. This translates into CASSLDRQGPETLHF.

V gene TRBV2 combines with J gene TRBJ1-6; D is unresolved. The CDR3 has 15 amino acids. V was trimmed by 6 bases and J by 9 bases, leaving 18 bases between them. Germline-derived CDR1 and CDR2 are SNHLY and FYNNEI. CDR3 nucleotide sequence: TGTGCCAGCAGGGACTACAAGGAACGAGGTTCACCCCTCCACTTT. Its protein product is CASRDYKERGSPLHF. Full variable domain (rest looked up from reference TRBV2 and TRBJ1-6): EPEVTQTPSHQVTQMGQEVILRCVPISNHLYFYWYRQILGQKVEFLVSFYNNEISEKSEIFDDQFSVERPDGSNFTLKIRSTKLEDSAMYFCASRDYKERGSPLHFGNGTRLTVT.

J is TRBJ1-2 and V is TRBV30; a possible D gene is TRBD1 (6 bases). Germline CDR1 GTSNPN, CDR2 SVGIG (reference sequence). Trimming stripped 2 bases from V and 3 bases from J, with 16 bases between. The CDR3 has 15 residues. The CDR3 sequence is CAWSLITGIYYGYTF. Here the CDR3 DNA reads TGTGCCTGGAGTTTGATCACAGGGATTTACTATGGCTACACCTTC. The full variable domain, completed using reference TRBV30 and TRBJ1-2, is SQTIHQWPATLVQPVGSPLSLECTVEGTSNPNLYWYRQAAGRGLQLLFYSVGIGQISSEVPQNLSASRPQDRQFILSSKKLLLSDSGFYLCAWSLITGIYYGYTFGSGTRLTVV.

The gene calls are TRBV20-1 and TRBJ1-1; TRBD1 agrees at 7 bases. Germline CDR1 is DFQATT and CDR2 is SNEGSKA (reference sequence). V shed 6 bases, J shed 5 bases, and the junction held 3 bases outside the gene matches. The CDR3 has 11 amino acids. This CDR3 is CSAGQETEAFF. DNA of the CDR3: TGCAGTGCCGGACAGGAGACTGAAGCTTTCTTT.

CDR3 in amino acids: CASSSQPSWDTDTQYF. The CDR3 DNA is TGTGCCAGCAGCTCCCAGCCAAGTTGGGACACAGATACGCAGTATTTT. The rearrangement links TRBV5-4 to TRBJ2-3; the D is unclear. The CDR3 consists of 16 residues. V was shortened by 3 bases and J by 2 bases, with 16 bases between the two germline ends. The V gene's germline CDR1 is SGHNT and CDR2 YYREEE (reference sequence). The complete variable domain, with remaining parts taken from reference TRBV5-4 and TRBJ2-3, reads ETGVTQSPTHLIKTRGQQVTLRCSSQSGHNTVSWYQQALGQGPQFIFQYYREEENGRGNFPPRFSGLQFPNYSSELNVNALELDDSALYLCASSSQPSWDTDTQYFGPGTRLTVL.

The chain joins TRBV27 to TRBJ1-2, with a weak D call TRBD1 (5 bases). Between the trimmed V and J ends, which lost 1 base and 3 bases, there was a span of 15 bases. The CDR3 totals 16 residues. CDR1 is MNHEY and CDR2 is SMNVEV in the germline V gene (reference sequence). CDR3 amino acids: CASSLFAGTEHYGYTF. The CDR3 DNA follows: TGTGCCAGCAGTTTATTCGCCGGGACGGAACACTATGGCTACACCTTC.

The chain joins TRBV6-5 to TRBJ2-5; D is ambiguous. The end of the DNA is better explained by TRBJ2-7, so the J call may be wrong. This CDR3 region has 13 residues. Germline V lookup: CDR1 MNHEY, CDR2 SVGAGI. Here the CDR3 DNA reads TGTGCCAGCAGTTACAGCCCTACCTACGAGCAGTACTTC. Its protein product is CASSYSPTYEQYF.

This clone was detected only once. The CDR3 coding sequence is TGCGCCAGCAGCACCTTTAGCGGGAGCCGGTCCTACAATGAGCAGTTCTTC. Encoded protein: CASSTFSGSRSYNEQFF. This chain links TRBV5-1 with TRBJ2-1, with 9 bases aligning to TRBD2. CDR3 length: 17 amino acids. The V and J ends lost 4 bases and 1 base, in that order; junction bases with no gene match: 9. Germline V gives CDR1 SGHRS, CDR2 YFSETQ.

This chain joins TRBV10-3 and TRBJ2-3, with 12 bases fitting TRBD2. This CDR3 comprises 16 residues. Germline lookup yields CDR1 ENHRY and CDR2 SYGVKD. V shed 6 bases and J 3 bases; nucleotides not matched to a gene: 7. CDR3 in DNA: TGTGCCATCAGGGAATCTAGCGGGGGGGCGACAGATACGCAGTATTTT. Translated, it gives CAIRESSGGATDTQYF.

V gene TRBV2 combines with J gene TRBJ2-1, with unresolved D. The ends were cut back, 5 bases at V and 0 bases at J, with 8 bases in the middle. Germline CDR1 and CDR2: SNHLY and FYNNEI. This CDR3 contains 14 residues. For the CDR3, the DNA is TGTGCCAGCAGTACTATTAGCTCCTACAATGAGCAGTTCTTC. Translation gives CASSTISSYNEQFF.

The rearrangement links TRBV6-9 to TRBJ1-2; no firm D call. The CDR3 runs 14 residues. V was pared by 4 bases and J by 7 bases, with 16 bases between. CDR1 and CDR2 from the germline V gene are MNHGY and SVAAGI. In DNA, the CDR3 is TGTGCCAGCAGTTCCACCCCAGTTGGGGTTGGCTACACCTTC. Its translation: CASSSTPVGVGYTF.

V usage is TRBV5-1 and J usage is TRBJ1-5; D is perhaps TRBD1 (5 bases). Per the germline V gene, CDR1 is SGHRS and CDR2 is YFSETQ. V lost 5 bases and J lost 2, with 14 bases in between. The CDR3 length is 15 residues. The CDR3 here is CASSFGGSGNQPQHF. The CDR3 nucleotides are TGCGCCAGCAGTTTTGGGGGTTCGGGCAATCAGCCCCAGCATTTT. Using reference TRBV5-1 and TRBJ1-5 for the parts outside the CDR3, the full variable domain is KAGVTQTPRYLIKTRGQQVTLSCSPISGHRSVSWYQQTPGQGLQFLFEYFSETQRNKGNFPGRFSGRQFSNSRSEMNVSTLELGDSALYLCASSFGGSGNQPQHFGDGTRLSIL.

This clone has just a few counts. CDR3 residues: CASSLWGQSYEQYF. The DNA for the CDR3 is TGTGCCAGCAGCTTGTGGGGACAGTCCTACGAGCAGTACTTC. The chain carries TRBV5-6 and TRBJ2-7, with 7 bases aligning to TRBD1. Germline V gene data show CDR1 as SGHDT and CDR2 as YYEEEE. The CDR3 is 14 amino acids. V gave up 1 base and J gave up 1 base; unmatched junction bases: 2.

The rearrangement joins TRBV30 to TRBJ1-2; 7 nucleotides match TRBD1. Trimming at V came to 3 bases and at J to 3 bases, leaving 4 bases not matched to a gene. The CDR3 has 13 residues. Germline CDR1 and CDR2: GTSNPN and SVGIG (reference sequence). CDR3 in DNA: TGTGCCTGGAGCCCAGGGACAGACTATGGCTACACCTTC. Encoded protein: CAWSPGTDYGYTF.

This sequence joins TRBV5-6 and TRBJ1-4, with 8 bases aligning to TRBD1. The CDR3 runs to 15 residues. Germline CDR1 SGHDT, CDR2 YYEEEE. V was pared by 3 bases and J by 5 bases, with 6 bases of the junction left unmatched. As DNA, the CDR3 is TGTGCCAGCAGCTGGAACAGGGGGATGAATGAAAAACTGTTTTTT. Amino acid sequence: CASSWNRGMNEKLFF.

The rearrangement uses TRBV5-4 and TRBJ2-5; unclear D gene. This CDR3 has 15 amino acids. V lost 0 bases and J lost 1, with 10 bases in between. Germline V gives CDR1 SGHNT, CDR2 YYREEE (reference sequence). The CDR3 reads CASSLAITVQETQYF. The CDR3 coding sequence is TGTGCCAGCAGCTTGGCCATAACAGTCCAAGAGACCCAGTACTTC.

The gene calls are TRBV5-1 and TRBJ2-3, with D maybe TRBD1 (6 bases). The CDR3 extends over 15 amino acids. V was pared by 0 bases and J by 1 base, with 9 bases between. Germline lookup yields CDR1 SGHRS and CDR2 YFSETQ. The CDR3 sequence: CASSLGRQGTDTQYF. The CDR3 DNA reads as TGCGCCAGCAGCTTGGGACGACAGGGCACAGATACGCAGTATTTT.

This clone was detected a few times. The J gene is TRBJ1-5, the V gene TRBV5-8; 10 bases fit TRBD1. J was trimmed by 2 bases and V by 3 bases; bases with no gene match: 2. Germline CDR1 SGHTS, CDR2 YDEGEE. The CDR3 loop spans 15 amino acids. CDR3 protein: CASSYGTGGNQPQHF. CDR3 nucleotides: TGTGCCAGCAGCTACGGGACAGGGGGCAATCAGCCCCAGCATTTT.

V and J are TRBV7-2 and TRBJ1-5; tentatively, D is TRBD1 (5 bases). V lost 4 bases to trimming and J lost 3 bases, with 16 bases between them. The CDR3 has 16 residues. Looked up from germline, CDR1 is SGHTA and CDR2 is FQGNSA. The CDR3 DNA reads TGTGCCAGCAGCTCCGGGGGGTGGGGATTCAATCAGCCCCAGCATTTT. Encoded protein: CASSSGGWGFNQPQHF.

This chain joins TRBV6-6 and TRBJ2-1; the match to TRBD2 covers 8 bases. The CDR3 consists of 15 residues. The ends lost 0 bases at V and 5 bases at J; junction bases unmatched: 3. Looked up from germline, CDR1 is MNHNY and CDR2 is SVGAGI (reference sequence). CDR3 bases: TGTGCCAGCAGTTACTCGACTAGCGCCCACAATGAGCAGTTCTTC. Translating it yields CASSYSTSAHNEQFF.

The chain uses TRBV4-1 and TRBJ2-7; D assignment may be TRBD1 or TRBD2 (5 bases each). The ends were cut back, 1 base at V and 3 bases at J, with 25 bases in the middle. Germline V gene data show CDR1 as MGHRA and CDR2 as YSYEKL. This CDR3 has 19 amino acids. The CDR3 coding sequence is TGCGCCAGCAGCCAAGGATTAAAGGTGGGGGATCAATGGGGCTACGAGCAGTACTTC. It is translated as CASSQGLKVGDQWGYEQYF.

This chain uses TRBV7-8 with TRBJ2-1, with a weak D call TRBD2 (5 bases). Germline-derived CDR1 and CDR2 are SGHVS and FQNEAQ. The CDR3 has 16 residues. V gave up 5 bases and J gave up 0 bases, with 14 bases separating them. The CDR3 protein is CASSLDPGSSYNEQFF. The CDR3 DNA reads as TGTGCCAGCAGCCTCGATCCGGGGAGCTCCTACAATGAGCAGTTCTTC.

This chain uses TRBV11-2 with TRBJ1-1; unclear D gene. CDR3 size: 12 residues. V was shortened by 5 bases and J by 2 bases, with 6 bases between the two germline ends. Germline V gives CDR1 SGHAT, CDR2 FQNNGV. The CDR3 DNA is TGTGCCAGCAGCGCACGAAACACTGAAGCTTTCTTT. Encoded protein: CASSARNTEAFF.